The clone carrying this T cell receptor (beta chain) showed up just a few times. Its antigen is still unknown. TCRdb passed the 5' RACE reads through MiXCR, listing each CDR3 protein once. The sample contains some 690,000 distinct CDR3 sequences, 21% of which appear only once. This record belongs to a study of identical twins. Overall study findings and caveats: Twins' excess sharing was less marked for out-of-frame beta sequences. Out-of-frame sharing of TCR alpha in monozygotic twins was underestimated by models.

These records were also assigned to another study, of T cells expressing NK-cell markers. That source adds: These clonotypes also led the CD3+CD56-NKG2C+ fraction in a handful of donors.

The material sequenced was PBMCs. This TCR derives from a woman between 18 and 29 years old in good health.

CDR3 in DNA: TGTGCCAGCAGCTCGTGGAGGGAAGAGACCCAGTACTTC. Its protein product is CASSSWREETQYF. J is TRBJ2-5 and V is TRBV11-2; a possible D gene is TRBD2 (6 bases). The CDR3 is made up of 13 amino acids. Germline loops: CDR1 SGHAT, CDR2 FQNNGV. V dropped 4 bases and J dropped 3 bases, with 9 bases sitting between them.